These 12 T cell receptor beta chains were sequenced from one sample in a study of T cells in women clearing cervical HPV infection. Profiled with immunoSEQ multiplex PCR; TCRdb holds only in-frame clones, not every one. The sample has tens of thousands of clones. Material: blood buffy coat. These receptors originate from a woman between 18 and 69 years old with a cervical HPV16 infection that either progressed to CIN3+ or cleared (not recorded which).

As to this clone: Read data end 3 residues before the CDR3 end; the end is taken from the germline J gene. The J gene is TRBJ2-7, the V gene TRBV5-4, with a weak D call TRBD1 (5 bases). Germline values: CDR1 SGHNT, CDR2 YYREEE (reference sequence). V was cut by 3 bases and J by 1 base, with 11 bases left in between. The CDR3 is made up of 14 amino acids. The CDR3 spells CASSSIQASYEQYF. Incomplete CDR3 DNA: TGTGCCAGCAGCTCGATACAGGCTTCCTACGAG.

Comments on this clone: The read finishes 3 residues shy of the CDR3 end, and the germline J gene is used to complete it. The rearrangement uses TRBV7-2 and TRBJ2-7; possible D gene TRBD1, 6 bases. CDR1 and CDR2 (germline): SGHTA, FQGNSA. V gave up 3 bases and J gave up 2 bases, with 11 bases separating them. This CDR3 has 14 residues. CDR3 DNA (partial): TGTGCCAGCAGCTTCGGGGACACCACCTACGAG. Amino acid sequence: CASSFGDTTYE. The CDR3, in full, reads CASSFGDTTYEQYF. The whole variable domain, filled in from reference TRBV7-2 and TRBJ2-7, reads GAGVSQSPSNKVTEKGKDVELRCDPISGHTALYWYRQSLGQGLEFLIYFQGNSAPDKSGLPSDRFSAERTGGSVSTLTIQRTQQEDSAVYLCASSFGDTTYEQYFGPGTRLTVT.

Comments on this clone: The missing CDR3 end, 3 residues past where the read stops, is filled in from the germline J gene. J is TRBJ1-5 and V is TRBV6-1, with D unresolved. The ends were cut back, 1 base at V and 6 bases at J, with 7 bases in the middle. Germline lookup yields CDR1 MNHNS and CDR2 SASEGT. This CDR3 is 13 amino acids long. The CDR3 loop reads CASSEDEVQPQHF. Partial CDR3 DNA: TGTGCCAGCAGTGAAGATGAGGTTCAGCCC.

The CDR3 spells CASSLGQGNYEQYF. Incomplete CDR3 DNA: TGTGCCAGCAGCTTAGGGCAGGGAAACTACGAG. The J gene is TRBJ2-7, the V gene TRBV5-6, with D perhaps TRBD1 (5 bases). The CDR3 is cut off 3 residues early in the read; its end comes from the germline J gene. From germline, CDR1 is SGHDT and CDR2 YYEEEE. This CDR3 is built from 14 residues. Between the trimmed V and J ends, which lost 2 bases and 3 bases, there was a span of 12 bases. The whole variable domain, filled in from reference TRBV5-6 and TRBJ2-7, reads DAGVTQSPTHLIKTRGQQVTLRCSPKSGHDTVSWYQQALGQGPQFIFQYYEEEERQRGNFPDRFSGHQFPNYSSELNVNALLLGDSALYLCASSLGQGNYEQYFGPGTRLTVT.

On this clone: The CDR3 end falls 3 residues outside the read, so it is completed with the germline J gene. This rearrangement joins TRBV5-1 to TRBJ1-4; D is possibly TRBD1 (6 bases). The CDR3 is 15 residues long. Per germline, CDR1 SGHRS and CDR2 YFSETQ. V shed 2 bases and J shed 2 bases, with 10 bases lying between them. CDR3 bases read: TGCGCCAGCAGCTTAATGGGGGCGACTAATGAAAAA. It is translated as CASSLMGATNEK. The whole CDR3 protein is CASSLMGATNEKLFF. Full variable domain (outside the CDR3, taken from reference TRBV5-1 and TRBJ1-4): KAGVTQTPRYLIKTRGQQVTLSCSPISGHRSVSWYQQTPGQGLQFLFEYFSETQRNKGNFPGRFSGRQFSNSRSEMNVSTLELGDSALYLCASSLMGATNEKLFFGSGTQLSVL.

Worth noting for this clone: The CDR3 end falls 3 residues outside the read, so it is completed with the germline J gene. This rearrangement joins TRBV20-1 to TRBJ2-7, with 8 positions matching TRBD1. Germline V gene sequence: CDR1 DFQATT, CDR2 SNEGSKA (reference sequence). V gave up 0 bases and J gave up 6 bases; unmatched junction bases: 10. The CDR3 runs to 15 residues. The sequenced CDR3 bases are TGCAGTGCTAGAGATTGGGACAGGCCATCCGTCGAG. It is translated as CSARDWDRPSVE. The CDR3, in full, reads CSARDWDRPSVEQYF.

The CDR3 reads CASSLRSGNNSPLFF. The covered CDR3 bases are TGTGCCAGCAGCTTACGGTCAGGAAATAATTCACCG. The chain carries TRBV7-3 and TRBJ2-2, with D hard to call. The observed sequence ends 3 residues before the CDR3 terminus, with the missing tail filled in from the germline J gene. The CDR3 extends over 15 amino acids. Germline CDR1 SGHTA, CDR2 FQGTGA.

As concerns this clone: Coverage ceases 3 residues before the CDR3 finishes, and the germline J gene fills in the end. The chain joins TRBV30 to TRBJ1-4, with D possibly being TRBD1 (5 bases). From germline, CDR1 is GTSNPN and CDR2 SVGIG (reference sequence). The CDR3 loop spans 12 amino acids. CDR3 DNA (partial): TGTGCCTGGAGGGGGGGAAATTCACCA. It codes for CAWRGGNSP. In full, the CDR3 is CAWRGGNSPLFF.

Details on this clone: Read data end 3 residues before the CDR3 end; the end is taken from the germline J gene. The rearrangement links TRBV30 to TRBJ1-2, with 7 bases aligning to TRBD1. Germline loops: CDR1 GTSNPN, CDR2 SVGIG (reference sequence). The trim removed 2 bases at V and 4 bases at J, leaving 4 bases unmatched. The CDR3 covers 13 residues. The sequenced part of the CDR3 DNA is TGTGCCTGGAGTTACAGGGGCTCCTATGGC. It encodes CAWSYRGSYG. The full CDR3 protein is CAWSYRGSYGYTF.

As regards this clone: The sequence runs out 3 residues before the end of the CDR3; the remainder is reconstructed from the germline J gene. V gene TRBV6-2 or TRBV6-3 combines with J gene TRBJ2-5, with TRBD2 matching 11 bases. The length of the CDR3 is 15 residues. V dropped 5 bases and J dropped 6; count of bases not matched to a gene: 8. Germline V gene data show CDR1 as MNHEY and CDR2 as SVGEGT. The covered CDR3 bases are TGTGCCAGCAGTCCCGGACTAGCGGGCTATCAGACC. It specifies CASSPGLAGYQT. The complete CDR3 protein is CASSPGLAGYQTQYF.

Notes on this clone: Coverage ceases 3 residues before the CDR3 finishes, and the germline J gene fills in the end. The genes are TRBV19 and TRBJ2-2; D may be TRBD1 or TRBD2 (5 bases each). Looked up from germline, CDR1 is LNHDA and CDR2 is SQIVND (reference sequence). The CDR3 contains 14 residues. Trimming took off 4 bases at V and 4 bases at J, with 10 bases between the two ends. The DNA read from the CDR3 is TGTGCCAGTAGTACGAGGGGTAGCACCGGGGAG. This sequence encodes CASSTRGSTGE. The full CDR3 protein is CASSTRGSTGELFF.

Points on this clone: The CDR3 extends 3 residues past the end of the read, so its final part is completed from the germline J gene. This rearrangement joins TRBV6-1 to TRBJ2-1, with D unclear. V lost 2 bases and J lost 0, with 8 bases in between. Germline V gene lookup returns CDR1 MNHNS and CDR2 SASEGT. This CDR3 has 15 residues. Partial CDR3 DNA: TGTGCCAGCAGTGAAAGGCGGAGCTCCTACAATGAG. The encoded protein is CASSERRSSYNE. The whole CDR3 protein is CASSERRSSYNEQFF.